The 9 T cell receptor beta chains below come from one sample, sequenced in a study of T cell responses to AZD1222 COVID-19 vaccine. Profiling relied on immunoSEQ multiplex PCR, and the TCRdb table lists in-frame clones only, not all of them. The repertoire has some 170,000 clones, 85% to 90% of them found once; the top ten carry about 4.3%. The sequences come from peripheral blood, collected 28 days after the second dose of the MenACWY control vaccine. These receptors all stem from an adult who received the MenACWY meningococcal vaccine as a control.

J is TRBJ2-6 and V is TRBV6-1; D unresolved. Trimming pared 2 bases from V and 0 bases from J, leaving 11 bases between. This CDR3 region has 17 residues. Germline V gene sequence: CDR1 MNHNS, CDR2 SASEGT. CDR3 nucleotides: TGTGCCAGCAGTGAACCCGGACCCTACTCTGGGGCCAACGTCCTGACTTTC. It is translated as CASSEPGPYSGANVLTF.

The gene calls are TRBV7-9 and TRBJ2-7; D gene uncertain. CDR1 and CDR2 from the germline V gene are SEHNR and FQNEAQ (reference sequence). The V and J ends lost 0 bases and 6 bases respectively, with 15 bases between them. CDR3 length: 15 residues. The CDR3 protein is CASSLALTRLGEQYF. The CDR3 nucleotides read TGTGCCAGCAGCTTAGCGCTTACTCGCCTGGGCGAGCAGTACTTC.

This chain connects TRBV5-1 to TRBJ2-7; D not certain. Germline V gives CDR1 SGHRS, CDR2 YFSETQ. V was pared by 0 bases and J by 0 bases, with 10 bases between. The CDR3 covers 15 residues. Here the CDR3 DNA reads TGCGCCAGCAGCTTGGGGCAGGTCTACTCCTACGAGCAGTACTTC. As protein: CASSLGQVYSYEQYF.

The rearrangement joins TRBV5-1 to TRBJ2-1; 7 bases map to TRBD2. Germline V gene sequence: CDR1 SGHRS, CDR2 YFSETQ. The trim removed 4 bases at V and 7 bases at J, leaving 11 bases unmatched. The CDR3 is 15 residues long. The CDR3 reads CASSLGAGSGNEQFF. CDR3 coding DNA: TGCGCCAGCAGCCTAGGAGCGGGGTCAGGGAATGAGCAGTTCTTC.

The chain couples TRBV24-1 to TRBJ2-1, with 12 positions matching TRBD2. Germline V gene sequence: CDR1 KGHDR, CDR2 SFDVKD. Unmatched junction bases numbered 11, after V lost 3 bases and J lost 6 bases. The length of the CDR3 is 18 residues. The CDR3 region is CATSDPPSGRGSINEQFF. The CDR3 nucleotides read TGTGCCACCAGTGATCCCCCTAGCGGGAGGGGATCAATCAATGAGCAGTTCTTC.

V and J are TRBV5-4 and TRBJ1-1; D ambiguous. Looked up from germline, CDR1 is SGHNT and CDR2 is YYREEE (reference sequence). V lost 0 bases, J lost 4 bases, and 7 bases lay in between. The CDR3 sequence is 13 residues long. The CDR3: CASSLGPLTEAFF. The CDR3 nucleotides read TGTGCCAGCAGCTTGGGGCCCCTCACTGAAGCTTTCTTT.

The chain joins TRBV28 to TRBJ1-5; D possibly corresponds to TRBD1 (5 bases). The length of the CDR3 is 14 residues. Trimming removed 8 bases from V and 5 bases from J, with 16 bases in between. The V gene's germline CDR1 is MDHEN and CDR2 SYDVKM. CDR3 coding DNA: TGTGCCAGCCTTCTCGGGGGGTCCGATCAGCCCCAGCATTTT. This sequence encodes CASLLGGSDQPQHF.

The chain recombines TRBV28 with TRBJ1-2; perhaps TRBD1 as D (5 bases). V was pared by 8 bases and J by 8 bases, with 6 bases between. Germline assignment: CDR1 MDHEN and CDR2 SYDVKM. The length of the CDR3 is 9 residues. The CDR3 protein is CASGAGYTF. The CDR3 nucleotides are TGTGCCAGCGGGGCCGGCTACACCTTC.

The gene calls are TRBV19 and TRBJ1-4, with D perhaps matching TRBD1 (6 bases). With 10 bases removed from V and 14 bases from J, the gap between germline ends came to 23 bases. Germline lookup yields CDR1 LNHDA and CDR2 SQIVND (reference sequence). The CDR3 runs 13 residues. CDR3 residues: CATDRGPEGGLFF. The CDR3 bases are TGTGCCACTGACCGCGGACCAGAAGGGGGGCTGTTTTTT.